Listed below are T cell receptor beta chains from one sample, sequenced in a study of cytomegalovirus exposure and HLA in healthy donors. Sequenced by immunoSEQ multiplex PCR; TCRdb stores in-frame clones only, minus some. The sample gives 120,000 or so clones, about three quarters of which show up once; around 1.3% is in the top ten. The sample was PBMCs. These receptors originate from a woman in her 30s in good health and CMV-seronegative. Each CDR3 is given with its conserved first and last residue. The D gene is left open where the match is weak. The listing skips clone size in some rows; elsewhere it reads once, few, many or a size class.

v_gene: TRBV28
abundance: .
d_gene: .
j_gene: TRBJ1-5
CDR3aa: CASSLDGGEGDQPQHF
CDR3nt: TGTGCCAGCAGTTTAGACGGGGGAGAAGGGGATCAGCCCCAGCATTTT

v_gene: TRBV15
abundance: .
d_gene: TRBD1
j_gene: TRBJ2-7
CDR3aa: CATSRLGQGGEQYF
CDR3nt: TGTGCCACCAGCAGACTGGGACAGGGAGGCGAGCAGTACTTC

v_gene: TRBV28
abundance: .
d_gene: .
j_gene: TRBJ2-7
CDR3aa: CASSPLRGNGEQYF
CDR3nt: TGTGCCAGCAGCCCATTACGGGGGAATGGGGAGCAGTACTTC

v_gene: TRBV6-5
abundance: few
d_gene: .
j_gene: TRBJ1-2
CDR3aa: CASRSGQTDGYGYTF
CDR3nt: TGTGCCAGCAGGTCCGGTCAGACTGATGGCTATGGCTACACCTTC

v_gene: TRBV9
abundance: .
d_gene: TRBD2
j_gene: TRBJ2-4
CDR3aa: CASSPQAGVNIQYF
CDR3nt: TGTGCCAGCAGCCCCCAGGCGGGAGTAAACATTCAGTACTTC

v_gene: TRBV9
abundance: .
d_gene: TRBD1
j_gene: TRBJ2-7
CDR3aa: CASSPQGVPSYEQYF
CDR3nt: TGTGCCAGCAGCCCACAGGGGGTCCCTTCCTACGAGCAGTACTTC

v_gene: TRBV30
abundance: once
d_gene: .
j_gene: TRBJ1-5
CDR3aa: CAWSDVNQGNNQPQHF
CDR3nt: TGTGCCTGGAGTGACGTCAATCAGGGTAACAATCAGCCCCAGCATTTT

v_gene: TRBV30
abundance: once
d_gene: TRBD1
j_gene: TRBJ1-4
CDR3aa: CAWGQGAEKLFF
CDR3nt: TGTGCCTGGGGACAGGGGGCTGAAAAACTGTTTTTT

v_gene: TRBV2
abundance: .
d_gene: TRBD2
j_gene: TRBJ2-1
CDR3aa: CASSLSGGDYEQFF
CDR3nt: TGTGCCAGCAGCCTTAGCGGGGGAGACTATGAGCAGTTCTTC

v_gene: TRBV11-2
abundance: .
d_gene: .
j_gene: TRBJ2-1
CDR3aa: CASSLDLSYNEQFF
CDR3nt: TGTGCCAGCAGCTTAGACCTGAGTTACAATGAGCAGTTCTTC

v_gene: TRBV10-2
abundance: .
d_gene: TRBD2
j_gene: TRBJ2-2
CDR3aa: CASTEGRGGGGELFF
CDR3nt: TGCGCCAGCACCGAGGGGCGGGGGGGCGGCGGGGAGCTGTTTTTT

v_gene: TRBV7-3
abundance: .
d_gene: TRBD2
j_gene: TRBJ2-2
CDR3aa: CASSPQGGGELFF
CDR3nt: TGTGCCAGCAGCCCGCAGGGAGGGGGGGAGCTGTTTTTT

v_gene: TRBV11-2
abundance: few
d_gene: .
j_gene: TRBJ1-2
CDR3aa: CASSLVEGYTF
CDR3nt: TGTGCCAGCAGCTTAGTAGAAGGCTACACCTTC

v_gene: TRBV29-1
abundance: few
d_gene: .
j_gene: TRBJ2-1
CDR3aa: CSGGLLNEQFF
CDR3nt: TGCAGCGGCGGATTGTTGAATGAGCAGTTCTTC

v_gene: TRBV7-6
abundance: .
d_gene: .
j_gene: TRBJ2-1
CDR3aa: CASSLAWAPSYNEQFF
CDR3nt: TGTGCCAGCAGCTTAGCGTGGGCCCCCTCCTACAATGAGCAGTTCTTC

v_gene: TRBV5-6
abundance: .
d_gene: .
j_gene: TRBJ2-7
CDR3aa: CASSLGGDEQYF
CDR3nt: TGTGCCAGCAGCCTAGGGGGGGACGAGCAGTACTTC

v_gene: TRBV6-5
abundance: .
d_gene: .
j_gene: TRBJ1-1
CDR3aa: CASSYSSRAEAFF
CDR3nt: TGTGCCAGCAGTTACTCGAGCAGGGCTGAAGCTTTCTTT

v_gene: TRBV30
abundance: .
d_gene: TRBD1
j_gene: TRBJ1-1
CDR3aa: CAWTRTGGTEAFF
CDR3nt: TGTGCCTGGACCAGGACAGGGGGCACTGAAGCTTTCTTT

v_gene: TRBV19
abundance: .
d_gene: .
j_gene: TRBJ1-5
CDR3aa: CASSIGRGRNQPQHF
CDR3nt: TGTGCCAGTAGTATAGGAAGGGGTCGGAATCAGCCCCAGCATTTT

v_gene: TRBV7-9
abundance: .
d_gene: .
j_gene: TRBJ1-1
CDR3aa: CASRKTGNTEAFF
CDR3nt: TGTGCCAGCAGGAAGACAGGGAACACTGAAGCTTTCTTT

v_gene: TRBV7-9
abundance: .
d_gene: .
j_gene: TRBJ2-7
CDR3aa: CASSPVSGISYEQYF
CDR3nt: TGTGCCAGCAGCCCCGTCTCCGGGATCTCCTACGAGCAGTACTTC

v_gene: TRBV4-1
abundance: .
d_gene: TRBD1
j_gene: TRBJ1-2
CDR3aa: CASSQPQGALGYTF
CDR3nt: TGCGCCAGCAGCCAACCCCAGGGGGCGCTGGGCTACACCTTC

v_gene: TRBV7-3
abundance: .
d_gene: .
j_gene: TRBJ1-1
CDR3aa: CASKAGGGTEAFF
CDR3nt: TGTGCGAGCAAAGCGGGGGGCGGCACTGAAGCTTTCTTT

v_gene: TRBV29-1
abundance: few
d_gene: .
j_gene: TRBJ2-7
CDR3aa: CSALQNEQYF
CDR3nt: TGCAGCGCTCTACAGAACGAGCAGTACTTC

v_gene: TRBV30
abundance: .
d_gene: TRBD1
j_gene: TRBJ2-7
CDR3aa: CAWSSLPGQGGEQYF
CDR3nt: TGTGCCTGGAGTTCCCTCCCGGGACAGGGAGGCGAGCAGTACTTC

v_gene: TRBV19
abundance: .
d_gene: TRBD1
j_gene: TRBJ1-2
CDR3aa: CASEPGQGYGYTF
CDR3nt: TGTGCCAGTGAACCGGGACAGGGATATGGCTACACCTTC

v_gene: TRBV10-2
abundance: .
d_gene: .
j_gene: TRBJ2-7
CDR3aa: CASSALGQGYYEQYF
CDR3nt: TGCGCCAGCAGTGCCTTAGGCCAGGGATACTACGAGCAGTACTTC

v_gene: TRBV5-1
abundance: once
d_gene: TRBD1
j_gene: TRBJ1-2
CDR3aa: CASTRQGAGNGYTF
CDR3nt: TGCGCCAGCACAAGACAGGGGGCTGGCAATGGCTACACCTTC

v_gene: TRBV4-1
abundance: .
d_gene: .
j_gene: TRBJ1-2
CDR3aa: CASSQQTAPAYGYTF
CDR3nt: TGCGCCAGCAGCCAACAAACAGCTCCCGCCTATGGCTACACCTTC

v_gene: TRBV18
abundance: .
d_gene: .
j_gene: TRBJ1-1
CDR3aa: CASSNNRANTEAFF
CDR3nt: TGTGCCAGCTCAAACAACAGGGCGAACACTGAAGCTTTCTTT

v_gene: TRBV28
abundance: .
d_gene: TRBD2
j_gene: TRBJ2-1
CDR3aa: CASSFSSGEQFF
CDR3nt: TGTGCCAGCAGTTTCTCTAGCGGCGAGCAGTTCTTC

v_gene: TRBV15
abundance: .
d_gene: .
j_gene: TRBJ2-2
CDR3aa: CATSSYRDGELFF
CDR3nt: TGTGCCACCAGCAGCTACAGGGACGGGGAGCTGTTTTTT

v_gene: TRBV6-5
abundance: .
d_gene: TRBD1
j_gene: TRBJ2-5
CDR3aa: CASRTSDRQGKTQYF
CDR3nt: TGTGCCAGCAGAACCTCCGACCGACAGGGAAAGACCCAGTACTTC

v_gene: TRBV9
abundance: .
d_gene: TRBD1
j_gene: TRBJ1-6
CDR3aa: CASSVDGTGLGSPLHF
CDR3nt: TGTGCCAGCAGCGTAGACGGGACAGGGTTAGGTTCACCCCTCCACTTT

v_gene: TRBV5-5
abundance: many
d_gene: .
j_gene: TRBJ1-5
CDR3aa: CASSSGAGFNQPQHF
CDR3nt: TGTGCCAGCAGCTCTGGCGCGGGGTTCAATCAGCCCCAGCATTTT

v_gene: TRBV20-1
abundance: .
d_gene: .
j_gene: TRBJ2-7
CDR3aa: CSARWGGEQYF
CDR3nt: TGCAGTGCTAGGTGGGGAGGCGAGCAGTACTTC

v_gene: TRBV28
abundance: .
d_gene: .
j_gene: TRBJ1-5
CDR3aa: CASNPQGGQYNQPQHF
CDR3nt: TGTGCCAGCAACCCCCAGGGTGGACAGTACAATCAGCCCCAGCATTTT

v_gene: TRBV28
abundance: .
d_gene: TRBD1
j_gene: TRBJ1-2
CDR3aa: CASSFGAGGGYGYTF
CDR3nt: TGTGCCAGCAGTTTCGGGGCAGGGGGCGGCTATGGCTACACCTTC

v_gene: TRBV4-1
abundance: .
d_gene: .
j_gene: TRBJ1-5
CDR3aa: CASSQVSGDQPQHF
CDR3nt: TGCGCCAGCAGCCAAGTATCGGGGGATCAGCCCCAGCATTTT

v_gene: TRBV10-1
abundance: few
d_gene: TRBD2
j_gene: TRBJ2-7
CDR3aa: CASSGLLGGWGSYEQYF
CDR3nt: TGCGCCAGCAGTGGTCTCCTCGGGGGGTGGGGGTCCTACGAGCAGTACTTC

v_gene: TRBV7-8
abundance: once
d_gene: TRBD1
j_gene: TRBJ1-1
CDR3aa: CASSPGGTEAFF
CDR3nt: TGTGCCAGCAGCCCAGGGGGCACTGAAGCTTTCTTT

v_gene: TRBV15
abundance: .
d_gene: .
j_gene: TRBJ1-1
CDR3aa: CATHEFKGAEAFF
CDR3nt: TGTGCCACCCACGAGTTTAAGGGGGCTGAAGCTTTCTTT

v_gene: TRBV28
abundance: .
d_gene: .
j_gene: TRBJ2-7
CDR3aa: CASRSNSYEQYF
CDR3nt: TGTGCCAGCAGGTCCAACTCCTACGAGCAGTACTTC

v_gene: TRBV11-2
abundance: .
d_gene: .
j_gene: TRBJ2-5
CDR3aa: CASSLWGQGQETQYF
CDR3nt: TGTGCCAGCAGCTTATGGGGACAAGGCCAAGAGACCCAGTACTTC

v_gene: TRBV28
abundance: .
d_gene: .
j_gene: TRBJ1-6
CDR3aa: CASRLEGLWDAPLHF
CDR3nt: TGTGCCAGCAGACTAGAGGGACTGTGGGATGCACCCCTCCACTTT

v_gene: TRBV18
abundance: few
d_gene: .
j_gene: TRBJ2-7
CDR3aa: CASSPFAGLWEQYF
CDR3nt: TGTGCCAGCTCACCGTTCGCGGGACTCTGGGAGCAGTACTTC

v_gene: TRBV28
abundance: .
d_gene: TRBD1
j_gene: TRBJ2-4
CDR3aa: CASSLSAGGVGIQYF
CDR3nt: TGTGCCAGCAGTTTATCCGCAGGGGGAGTGGGCATTCAGTACTTC

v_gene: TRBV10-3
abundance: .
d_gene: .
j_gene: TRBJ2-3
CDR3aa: CAISESSSLTDTQYF
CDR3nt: TGTGCCATCAGTGAGTCGTCCAGTCTCACAGATACGCAGTATTTT

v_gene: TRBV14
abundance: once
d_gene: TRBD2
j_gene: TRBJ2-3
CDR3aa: CASRGAGERDTQYF
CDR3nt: TGTGCCAGCAGAGGGGCGGGGGAGCGAGATACGCAGTATTTT

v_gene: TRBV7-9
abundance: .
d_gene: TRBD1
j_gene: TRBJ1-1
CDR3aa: CASSQRGQKNTEAFF
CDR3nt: TGTGCCAGCAGCCAACGGGGACAGAAGAACACTGAAGCTTTCTTT

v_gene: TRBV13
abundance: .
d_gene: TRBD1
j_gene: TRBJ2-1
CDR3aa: CASSNPGTGDIYEQFF
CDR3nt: TGTGCCAGCAGCAACCCCGGGACAGGGGACATTTATGAGCAGTTCTTC

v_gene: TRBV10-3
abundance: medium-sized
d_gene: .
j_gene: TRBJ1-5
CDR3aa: CAVRQDSNQPQHF
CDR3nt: TGTGCCGTAAGACAGGATAGCAATCAGCCCCAGCATTTT

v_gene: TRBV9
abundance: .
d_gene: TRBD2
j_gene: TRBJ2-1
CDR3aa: CASSVVGGGPHEQFF
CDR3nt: TGTGCCAGCAGCGTAGTCGGCGGGGGGCCCCATGAGCAGTTCTTC

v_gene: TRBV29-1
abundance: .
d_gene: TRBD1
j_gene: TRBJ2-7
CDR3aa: CSALTGTEGSYEQYF
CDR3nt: TGCAGCGCATTGACCGGGACAGAGGGCTCTTACGAGCAGTACTTC

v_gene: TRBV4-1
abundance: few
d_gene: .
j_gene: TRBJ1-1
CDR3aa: CASSQERTEAFF
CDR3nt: TGCGCCAGCAGCCAAGAGCGGACTGAAGCTTTCTTT

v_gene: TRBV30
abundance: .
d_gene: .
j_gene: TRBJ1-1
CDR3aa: CAWSVLGGGTEAFF
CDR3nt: TGTGCCTGGAGTGTACTGGGGGGAGGGACTGAAGCTTTCTTT

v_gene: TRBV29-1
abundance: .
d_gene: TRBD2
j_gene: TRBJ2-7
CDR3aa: CSVRTSAYEQYF
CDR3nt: TGCAGCGTCCGGACTAGCGCCTACGAGCAGTACTTC

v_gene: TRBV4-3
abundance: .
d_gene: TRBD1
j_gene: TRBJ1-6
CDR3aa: CASSQDRGNSPLHF
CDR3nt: TGCGCCAGCAGCCAGGACAGGGGGAATTCACCCCTCCACTTT